Included here is one TCR beta chain sequence, with context. Its antigen is undetermined. The PCR made use of 60 Vbeta and 13 Jbeta primers. The data were produced by immunoSEQ multiplex PCR, yet TCRdb's version contains in-frame clones alone and is incomplete. The table shows approximately 160,000 clones, with approximately 82% occurring only once. The data derive from a study of cytomegalovirus exposure and HLA in healthy donors. Whole-study findings and limits: Researchers reported in a later analysis that a missense DCLRE1C variant was tied to TCR beta V- and J-gene trimming. Rarity characterized most TCR sequences, yet some public TCRs appeared in many donors. Among the CMV-associated chains, a few were confirmed in vitro as specific for CMV antigens.

This TCR was recovered from a male donor in good health and CMV-seronegative. Sequences were obtained from PBMCs.

DNA for the CDR3: TGTGCCAGCGAAAAACAGGGGGCGGGGACCCAGTACTTC. Protein product: CASEKQGAGTQYF. The chain employs TRBV6-1 and TRBJ2-5; TRBD1 agrees at 9 bases. Germline assignment: CDR1 MNHNS and CDR2 SASEGT. The V segment lost 8 bases and the J segment 7 bases; nucleotides outside the gene matches: 8. This CDR3 has 13 residues.